These 29 T cell receptor beta chains were sequenced from one sample in a study of blood T cell repertoires in COVID-19. The table came from immunoSEQ multiplex PCR; TCRdb's copy has only in-frame clones and leaves some out. The table includes around 300,000 clones, approximately 88% detected once. Sequencing was done on a sample of peripheral blood. These receptors all come from a man aged 45-60 years with acute or convalescent COVID-19.

This rearrangement joins TRBV3-1 (or the pseudogene TRBV3-2) to TRBJ1-4; tentatively, D is TRBD1 (6 bases). The CDR3 consists of 16 residues. Germline V gene data show CDR1 as LGHDT and CDR2 as YNNKEL (reference sequence). The V end lost 5 bases, the J end lost 0 bases, and 13 bases lay between the germline ends. The CDR3 nucleotides are TGTGCCAGCAGCAAGAGAAACAGGGCAACTAATGAAAAACTGTTTTTT. Its translation: CASSKRNRATNEKLFF.

The chain joins TRBV5-4 to TRBJ1-4; D gene ambiguous. The germline V and J ends were trimmed by 3 bases and 0 bases, with 6 bases remaining between them. The CDR3 length is 14 residues. Germline V CDR1 and CDR2: SGHNT, YYREEE (reference sequence). CDR3 nucleotides: TGTGCCAGCAGCTCTACCCCAACTAATGAAAAACTGTTTTTT. It encodes CASSSTPTNEKLFF.

The CDR3 loop reads CASSLTQNNEKLFF. CDR3 bases: TGCGCCAGCAGCTTGACACAGAATAATGAAAAACTGTTTTTT. The rearrangement uses TRBV5-1 and TRBJ1-4; unclear D gene. The CDR3 is 14 amino acids. The germline V and J ends were trimmed by 1 base and 4 bases, with 8 bases remaining between them. Germline V gene lookup returns CDR1 SGHRS and CDR2 YFSETQ.

The V and J genes are TRBV5-1 and TRBJ2-3; D is perhaps TRBD2 (7 bases). V gave up 7 bases and J gave up 0 bases, with 9 bases separating them. Per germline, CDR1 SGHRS and CDR2 YFSETQ. CDR3 length: 13 amino acids. CDR3 DNA sequence: TGCGCCAGCGGCGGGGGCAGCACAGATACGCAGTATTTT. Amino acids: CASGGGSTDTQYF.

The genes are TRBV15 and TRBJ1-5, with a possible D match to TRBD1 (5 bases). CDR1 LNHNV and CDR2 YYDKDF come from the germline V gene (reference sequence). V was trimmed by 6 bases and J by 6 bases, leaving 9 bases between them. CDR3 length: 12 residues. The CDR3 here is CATRAGGQPQHF. The CDR3 DNA reads as TGTGCCACCAGGGCGGGGGGTCAGCCCCAGCATTTT.

The rearrangement links TRBV5-1 to TRBJ1-6; a weak D match, TRBD1 (5 bases). The CDR3 totals 15 residues. Germline V gene lookup returns CDR1 SGHRS and CDR2 YFSETQ. V shed 0 bases and J shed 5 bases, with 9 bases lying between them. As DNA, the CDR3 is TGCGCCAGCAGCTTGGCTGGGGGGAATAATTCACCCCTCCACTTT. Its protein is CASSLAGGNNSPLHF.

CDR3 sequence reads: CASSLWGGQSKNIQYF. DNA of the CDR3: TGTGCCAGCAGCTTGTGGGGGGGACAATCAAAAAACATTCAGTACTTC. The rearrangement joins TRBV11-1 to TRBJ2-4; TRBD2 is a possible D gene (7 bases). Germline V gene data show CDR1 as SGHAT and CDR2 as FQDESV (reference sequence). The CDR3 covers 16 residues. V dropped 3 bases and J dropped 4 bases, with 16 bases sitting between them. The full variable domain, rest sourced from reference TRBV11-1 and TRBJ2-4, is EAEVAQSPRYKITEKSQAVAFWCDPISGHATLYWYRQILGQGPELLVQFQDESVVDDSQLPKDRFSAERLKGVDSTLKIQPAELGDSAMYLCASSLWGGQSKNIQYFGAGTRLSVL.

The chain combines TRBV7-3 with TRBJ1-1; D unclear. The CDR3 is made up of 14 amino acids. CDR1 is SGHTA and CDR2 is FQGTGA in the germline V gene. Trimming took off 5 bases at V and 7 bases at J, with 17 bases between the two ends. CDR3 residues: CASSRMGYGGEAFF. The CDR3 DNA sequence: TGTGCCAGCAGCCGAATGGGTTATGGCGGTGAAGCTTTCTTT.

J is TRBJ2-2 and V is TRBV11-2; 7 positions match TRBD1. This CDR3 has 15 amino acids. Germline V CDR1 and CDR2: SGHAT, FQNNGV. Trimming removed 4 bases from V and 5 bases from J; junction bases left unmatched: 7. The CDR3 DNA reads TGTGCCAGCAGCTCTGAGGGGGCTCGAACCGGGGAGCTGTTTTTT. Amino acid sequence: CASSSEGARTGELFF.

The rearrangement joins TRBV11-2 to TRBJ1-6; 9 bases agree with TRBD1. Trimming removed 3 bases from V and 5 bases from J; junction bases left unmatched: 5. The CDR3 has 16 amino acids. CDR1 is SGHAT and CDR2 is FQNNGV in the germline V gene. DNA of the CDR3: TGTGCCAGCAGCTTCCGGGACAGGGTTGATAATTCACCCCTCCACTTT. Translating it yields CASSFRDRVDNSPLHF.

This clone was detected ten times or more. The chain employs TRBV4-2 and TRBJ1-1; tentatively, D is TRBD1 (5 bases). The CDR3 loop spans 14 amino acids. Germline V gene data show CDR1 as LGHNA and CDR2 as YNFKEQ. Between the trimmed V and J ends, which lost 6 bases and 0 bases, there was a span of 11 bases. Here the CDR3 reads CASRQTVMNTEAFF. The CDR3, as DNA: TGTGCCAGCAGGCAGACAGTCATGAACACTGAAGCTTTCTTT.

The V gene is TRBV24-1, the J gene TRBJ2-2; tentatively, D is TRBD2 (5 bases). This CDR3 contains 13 residues. Germline CDR1 and CDR2: KGHDR and SFDVKD. V lost 5 bases, J lost 5 bases, and 8 bases lay in between. The CDR3 DNA is TGTGCCACCAGTGGCCCGGGGACCGGGGAGCTGTTTTTT. It codes for CATSGPGTGELFF.

The chain recombines TRBV12-1 with TRBJ1-6; the DNA was not used to check the table's D call, TRBD1. TRBV12-1 counts as a pseudogene. This CDR3 has 17 amino acids. The CDR3 protein is CASSIGQQGVYNSPLHF. In DNA form, the CDR3 reads TGTGCCAGCAGCATCGGACAGCAAGGAGTCTATAATTCACCCCTCCACTTT.

This chain uses TRBV9 with TRBJ2-2; TRBD2 aligns across 8 bases. This CDR3 comprises 17 residues. Germline V CDR1 and CDR2: SGDLS, YYNGEE. The V gene end was trimmed by 4 bases and the J gene end by 4 bases; junction bases not matched to a gene: 12. CDR3 DNA sequence: TGTGCCAGCAGCTTCTGGTCCGGGGGGGTAGGCACCGGGGAGCTGTTTTTT. Encoded protein: CASSFWSGGVGTGELFF.

The V and J genes are TRBV21-1 and TRBJ2-5; the D call in the table, TRBD2, was not verified against the DNA. TRBV21-1 counts as a pseudogene. This CDR3 comprises 16 residues. The CDR3 DNA sequence: TGTGCCAGCAGCAAAGCAGGGCGGCGTCGGGAGGAGACCCAGTACTTC. It is translated as CASSKAGRRREETQYF.

The rearrangement links TRBV7-2 to TRBJ1-2, with 9 bases fitting TRBD1. In germline, CDR1 is SGHTA, CDR2 FQGNSA. CDR3 length: 17 amino acids. V shed 5 bases and J 4 bases; nucleotides not matched to a gene: 14. Here the CDR3 reads CASSPGQGPTPRYGYTF. The CDR3 DNA is TGTGCCAGCAGCCCGGGACAGGGACCTACACCCCGCTATGGCTACACCTTC.

The rearrangement joins TRBV7-9 to TRBJ2-2; 7 positions match TRBD2. CDR1 is SEHNR, CDR2 FQNEAQ, per germline (reference sequence). Trimming at V came to 9 bases and at J to 9 bases, leaving 10 bases not matched to a gene. CDR3 length: 13 amino acids. CDR3 residues: CASGPGRFRELFF. The CDR3 bases are TGTGCCAGTGGGCCCGGGAGGTTCCGGGAGCTGTTTTTT.

This chain links TRBV5-1 with TRBJ1-4; possibly TRBD1 for D (5 bases). CDR1 and CDR2 from the germline V gene are SGHRS and YFSETQ. V shed 4 bases and J shed 8 bases, with 21 bases lying between them. This CDR3 is 16 amino acids long. The CDR3 here is CASSDPPGGAGEKLFF. The DNA for the CDR3 is TGCGCCAGCAGCGATCCCCCGGGGGGTGCCGGGGAAAAACTGTTTTTT.

V and J are TRBV5-6 and TRBJ1-2, with D possibly TRBD1 on 5 matching bases. V was pared by 0 bases and J by 6 bases, with 9 bases between. Germline loops: CDR1 SGHDT, CDR2 YYEEEE. The CDR3 is 13 residues long. This CDR3 is CASSLEAGNGYTF. The CDR3 DNA sequence: TGTGCCAGCAGCTTGGAGGCAGGGAATGGCTACACCTTC.

The gene calls are TRBV7-9 and TRBJ2-7, with TRBD1 matching over 9 bases. Looked up from germline, CDR1 is SEHNR and CDR2 is FQNEAQ (reference sequence). The J segment lost 5 bases and the V segment lost 8 bases, leaving 10 bases of the junction unmatched. This CDR3 contains 14 residues. CDR3 DNA: TGTGCCAGCGAGTCGGGACAGGGCTGGGACGAGCAGTACTTC. It encodes CASESGQGWDEQYF.

The rearrangement links TRBV30 to TRBJ1-2; 9 nucleotides line up with TRBD1. The germline gives CDR1 GTSNPN, CDR2 SVGIG (reference sequence). This CDR3 is built from 13 residues. The V segment lost 4 bases and the J segment 5 bases; nucleotides outside the gene matches: 5. CDR3 loop: CAWTPGQGYGYTF. DNA of the CDR3: TGTGCCTGGACCCCGGGACAGGGATATGGCTACACCTTC.

V gene TRBV5-1 combines with J gene TRBJ1-3, with D perhaps matching TRBD1 (5 bases). The CDR3 sequence is 15 residues long. V was clipped by 1 base and J by 1 base, with 9 bases between them. In germline, CDR1 is SGHRS, CDR2 YFSETQ. The CDR3 bases are TGCGCCAGCAGCTTGCAGGGTACGTCTGGAAACACCATATATTTT. Its protein product is CASSLQGTSGNTIYF.

The J gene is TRBJ2-5, the V gene TRBV18, with 10 bases matching TRBD2. V was pared by 2 bases and J by 4 bases, with 4 bases of the junction left unmatched. This CDR3 has 15 residues. CDR1 KGHSH and CDR2 LQKENI come from the germline V gene. CDR3 nucleotide sequence: TGTGCCAGCTCACCAGTGGCTAGCGGGGGAGAGACCCAGTACTTC. Residues: CASSPVASGGETQYF.

J is TRBJ2-2 and V is TRBV4-2, with TRBD2 matching 9 bases. Germline CDR1 and CDR2: LGHNA and YNFKEQ. Germline trimming cut 4 bases from V and 1 base from J; bases unmatched to any gene: 16. The CDR3 length is 20 residues. The CDR3 sequence: CASSPKPGYRAGGNTGELFF. The CDR3 DNA is TGTGCCAGCAGCCCGAAGCCAGGGTATCGAGCGGGGGGGAACACCGGGGAGCTGTTTTTT.

The rearrangement joins TRBV30 to TRBJ1-5; no clear D gene. The germline gives CDR1 GTSNPN, CDR2 SVGIG (reference sequence). The CDR3 contains 14 residues. Trimming shortened V by 1 base and J by 5 bases, and 12 bases separated the two germline ends. CDR3 loop: CAWSDFTGDQPQHF. For the CDR3, the DNA is TGTGCCTGGAGTGACTTCACCGGGGATCAGCCCCAGCATTTT.

The chain employs TRBV9 and TRBJ1-3; no reliable D call. The V end lost 3 bases, the J end lost 3 bases, and 7 bases lay between the germline ends. The CDR3 is 13 amino acids. Germline V lookup: CDR1 SGDLS, CDR2 YYNGEE. The CDR3 DNA sequence: TGTGCCAGCAGCGCTTCTCTTGGAAACACCATATATTTT. Encoded protein: CASSASLGNTIYF.

This clone showed up just a few times. This chain connects TRBV19 to TRBJ2-1; 8 nucleotides line up with TRBD1. CDR1 and CDR2 (germline): LNHDA, SQIVND (reference sequence). The CDR3 extends over 20 amino acids. V was pared by 6 bases and J by 0 bases, with 19 bases of the junction left unmatched. The CDR3 coding sequence is TGTGCCAGTAGGCCCGGTTGGGGACAGGCCAAATCCCCCTCCTACAATGAGCAGTTCTTC. Translating it yields CASRPGWGQAKSPSYNEQFF.

The chain has TRBV9 and TRBJ2-2; D uncertain. V was shortened by 3 bases and J by 0 bases, with 6 bases between the two germline ends. The germline V gene encodes CDR1 SGDLS and CDR2 YYNGEE. CDR3 length equals 14 residues. CDR3 nucleotides: TGTGCCAGCAGCGGCAGCGCGAACACCGGGGAGCTGTTTTTT. Amino acid sequence: CASSGSANTGELFF.

The chain combines TRBV6-4 with TRBJ1-1; no reliable D call. V was cut by 8 bases and J by 1 base, with 11 bases left in between. The germline V gene has CDR1 MRHNA and CDR2 SNTAGT. The CDR3 is 13 residues long. The DNA of the CDR3 is TGTGCCAGCCGTACCGGTGGGAACACTGAAGCTTTCTTT. It translates to CASRTGGNTEAFF.